The T cell receptor beta chain described here comes from a study of memory CD8 T cells in hepatitis C reinfection. Looking at the study overall: Late/post reinfection sampling occurred 12 to 24 weeks after detected reinfection.

Per germline, CDR1 SEHNR and CDR2 FQNEAQ (reference sequence). J lost 2 bases, V lost 3 bases, and 8 bases had no gene match. CDR3 length: 17 amino acids. Time point in this sample: late/post reinfection, 12 to 24 weeks after detection. Sorted cells were sequenced directly ex vivo without any in vitro expansion. Total naive CD8 T cells were sorted as viable CD3+ CD8+ CD45RO- cells from a couple of donors. Assay used: immunoSEQ multiplex PCR; TCRdb lists only in-frame clones, some missing. The table includes about 46,000 clones, 75% to 90% detected once. The sequence came from a man aged 18 to 30 with hepatitis C virus infection. The source material was naive CD8+ T cells sorted from blood. This sequence joins TRBV7-9 and TRBJ2-5; 11 bases are shared with TRBD2. CDR3 protein: CASSFPSSGGIQETQYF. Written as DNA, the CDR3 is TGTGCCAGCAGCTTCCCCTCTAGCGGGGGGATTCAAGAGACCCAGTACTTC.